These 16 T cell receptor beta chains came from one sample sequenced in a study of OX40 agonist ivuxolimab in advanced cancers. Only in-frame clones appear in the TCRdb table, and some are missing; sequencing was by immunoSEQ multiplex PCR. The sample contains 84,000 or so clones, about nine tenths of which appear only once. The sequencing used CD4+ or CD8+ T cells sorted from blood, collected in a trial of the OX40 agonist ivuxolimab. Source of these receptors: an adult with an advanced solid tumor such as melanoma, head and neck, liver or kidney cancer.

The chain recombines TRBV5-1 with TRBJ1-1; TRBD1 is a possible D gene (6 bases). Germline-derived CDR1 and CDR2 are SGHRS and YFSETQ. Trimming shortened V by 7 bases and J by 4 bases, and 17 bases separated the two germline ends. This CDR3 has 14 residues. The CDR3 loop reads CASRAITGPTEAFF. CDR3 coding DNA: TGCGCCAGCCGAGCCATTACAGGGCCCACTGAAGCTTTCTTT.

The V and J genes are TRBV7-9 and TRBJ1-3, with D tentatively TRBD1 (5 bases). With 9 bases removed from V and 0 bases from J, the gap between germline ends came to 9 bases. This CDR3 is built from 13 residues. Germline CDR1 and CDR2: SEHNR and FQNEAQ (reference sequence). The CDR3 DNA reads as TGTGCCAGAGACAGTAACTCTGGAAACACCATATATTTT. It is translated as CARDSNSGNTIYF.

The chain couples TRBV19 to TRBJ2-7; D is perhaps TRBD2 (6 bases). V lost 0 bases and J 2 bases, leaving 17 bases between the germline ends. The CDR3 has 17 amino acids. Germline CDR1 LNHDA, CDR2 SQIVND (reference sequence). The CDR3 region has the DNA TGTGCCAGTAGTATAGATCACTCGGGGAGGATCACCTACGAGCAGTACTTC. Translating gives CASSIDHSGRITYEQYF.

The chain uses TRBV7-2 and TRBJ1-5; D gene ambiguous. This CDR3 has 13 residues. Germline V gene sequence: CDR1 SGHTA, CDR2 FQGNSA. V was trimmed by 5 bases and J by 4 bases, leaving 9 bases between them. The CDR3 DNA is TGTGCCAGCAGCGGCGGGGTTAATCAGCCCCAGCATTTT. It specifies CASSGGVNQPQHF.

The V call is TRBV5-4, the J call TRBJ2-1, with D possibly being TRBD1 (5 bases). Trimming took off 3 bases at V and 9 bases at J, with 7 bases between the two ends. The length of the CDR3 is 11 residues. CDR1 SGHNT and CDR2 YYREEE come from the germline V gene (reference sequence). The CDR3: CASSYRSEQFF. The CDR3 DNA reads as TGTGCCAGCAGCTACAGGAGTGAGCAGTTCTTC.

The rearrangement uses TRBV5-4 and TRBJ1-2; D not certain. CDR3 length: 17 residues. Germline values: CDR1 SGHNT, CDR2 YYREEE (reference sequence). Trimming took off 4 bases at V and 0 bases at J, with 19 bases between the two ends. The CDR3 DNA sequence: TGTGCCAGCAGCCCGCTAATTCCCACCCGCTCTAACTATGGCTACACCTTC. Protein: CASSPLIPTRSNYGYTF.

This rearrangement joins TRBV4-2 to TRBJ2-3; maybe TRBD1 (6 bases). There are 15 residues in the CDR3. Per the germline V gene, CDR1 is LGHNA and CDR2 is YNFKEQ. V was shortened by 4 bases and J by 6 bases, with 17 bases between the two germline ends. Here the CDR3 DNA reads TGTGCCAGCAGCCCTTCCCCCGGACAGTCCGATACGCAGTATTTT. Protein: CASSPSPGQSDTQYF.

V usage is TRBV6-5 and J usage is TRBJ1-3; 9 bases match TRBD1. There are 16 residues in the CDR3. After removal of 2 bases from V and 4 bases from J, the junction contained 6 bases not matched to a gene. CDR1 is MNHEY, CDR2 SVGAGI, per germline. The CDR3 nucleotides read TGTGCCAGCAGTTACCGGGACAGGGAGTTAGGAAACACCATATATTTT. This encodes CASSYRDRELGNTIYF.

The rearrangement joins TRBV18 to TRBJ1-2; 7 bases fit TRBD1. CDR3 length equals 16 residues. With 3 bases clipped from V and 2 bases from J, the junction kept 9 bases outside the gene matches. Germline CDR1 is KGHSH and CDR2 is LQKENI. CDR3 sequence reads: CASSPGQPALNYGYTF. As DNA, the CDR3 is TGTGCCAGCTCACCGGGACAGCCTGCCCTCAACTATGGCTACACCTTC. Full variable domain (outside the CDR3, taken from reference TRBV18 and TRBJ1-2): NAGVMQNPRHLVRRRGQEARLRCSPMKGHSHVYWYRQLPEEGLKFMVYLQKENIIDESGMPKERFSAEFPKEGPSILRIQQVVRGDSAAYFCASSPGQPALNYGYTFGSGTRLTVV.

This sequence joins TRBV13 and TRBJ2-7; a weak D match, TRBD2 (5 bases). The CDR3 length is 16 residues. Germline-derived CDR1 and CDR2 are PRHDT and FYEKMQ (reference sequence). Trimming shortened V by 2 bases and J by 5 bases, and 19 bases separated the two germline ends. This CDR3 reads CASSLRFTADYDEQYF. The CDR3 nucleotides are TGTGCCAGCAGCTTAAGGTTCACGGCAGACTACGACGAGCAGTACTTC. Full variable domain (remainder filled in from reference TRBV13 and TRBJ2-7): AAGVIQSPRHLIKEKRETATLKCYPIPRHDTVYWYQQGPGQDPQFLISFYEKMQSDKGSIPDRFSAQQFSDYHSELNMSSLELGDSALYFCASSLRFTADYDEQYFGPGTRLTVT.

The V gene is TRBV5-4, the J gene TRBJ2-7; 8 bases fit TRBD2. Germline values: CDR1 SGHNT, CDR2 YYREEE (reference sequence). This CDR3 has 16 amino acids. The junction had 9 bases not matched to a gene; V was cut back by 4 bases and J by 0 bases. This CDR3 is CASSPQLAVSSYEQYF. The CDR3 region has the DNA TGTGCCAGCAGCCCCCAACTAGCGGTCTCCTCCTACGAGCAGTACTTC.

The CDR3 loop is CASTREGASTDTQYF. The CDR3 bases are TGCGCCAGCACCCGAGAGGGGGCCTCCACAGATACGCAGTATTTT. This chain uses TRBV5-1 with TRBJ2-3, with 7 bases identical to TRBD1. Germline values: CDR1 SGHRS, CDR2 YFSETQ. V lost 6 bases and J lost 2; bases outside the gene matches: 9. The CDR3 spans 15 residues.

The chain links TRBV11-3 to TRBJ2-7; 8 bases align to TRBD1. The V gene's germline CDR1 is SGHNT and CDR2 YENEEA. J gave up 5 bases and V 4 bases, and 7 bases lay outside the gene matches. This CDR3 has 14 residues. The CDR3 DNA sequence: TGTGCCAGCAGCTCGGGACAGGCCCCCCACGAGCAGTACTTC. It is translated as CASSSGQAPHEQYF.

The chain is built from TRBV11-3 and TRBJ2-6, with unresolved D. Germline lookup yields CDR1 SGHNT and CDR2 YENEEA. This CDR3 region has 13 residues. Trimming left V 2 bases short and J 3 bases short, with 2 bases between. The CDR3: CASSLSGANVLTF. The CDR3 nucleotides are TGTGCCAGCAGCTTAAGTGGGGCCAACGTCCTGACTTTC.

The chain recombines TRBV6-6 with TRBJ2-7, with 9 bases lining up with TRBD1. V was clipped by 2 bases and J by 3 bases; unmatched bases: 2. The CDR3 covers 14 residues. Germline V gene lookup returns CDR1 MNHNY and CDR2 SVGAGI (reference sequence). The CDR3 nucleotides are TGTGCCAGCAGTTACCGGACAGGGGACTACGAGCAGTACTTC. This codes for CASSYRTGDYEQYF.

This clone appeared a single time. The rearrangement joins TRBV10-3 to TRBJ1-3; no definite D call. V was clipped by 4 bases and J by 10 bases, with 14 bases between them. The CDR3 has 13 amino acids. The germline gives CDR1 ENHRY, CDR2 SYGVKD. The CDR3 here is CAISVQRVGTIYF. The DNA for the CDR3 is TGTGCCATCAGTGTACAGCGCGTGGGGACCATATATTTT.